The 12 T cell receptor beta chains below all came from one sample that was sequenced in a study of CXCR3-negative and CXCR3-positive naive CD8 T cells. Through 5' RACE with UMI labels, the TRB cDNA libraries were prepared. TCRdb reanalyzed the 5' RACE reads and collapses them to one entry per CDR3 protein, without DNA. The sample table includes several thousand distinct CDR3 sequences. The sequenced sample consisted of naive CXCR3- CD8+ T cells from blood. The subset denotes: CD45RO-CCR7+CD27+CD95- naive CD8+ T cells lacking CXCR3 (TNR3-). The receptors were gathered from a human donor in good health. Some clones in this sample may be carry-over from other donors' samples.

According to its frequency, this clonotype is medium-sized. V gene TRBV4-2 combines with J gene TRBJ2-3; TCRdb's D call, TRBD2, is unchecked because there is no DNA. Germline CDR1 reads LGHNA; CDR2 reads YNFKEQ. This CDR3 comprises 18 residues. The CDR3 here is CASSPPFGSSGSTDTQYF.

The chain is built from TRBV2 and TRBJ2-1. The CDR3 runs 13 residues. Germline V gene data show CDR1 as SNHLY and CDR2 as FYNNEI. The CDR3 spells CATLLPSYNEQFF. Supplemented by reference TRBV2 and TRBJ2-1, the full variable domain reads EPEVTQTPSHQVTQMGQEVILRCVPISNHLYFYWYRQILGQKVEFLVSFYNNEISEKSEIFDDQFSVERPDGSNFTLKIRSTKLEDSAMYFCATLLPSYNEQFFGPGTRLTVL.

This chain connects TRBV28 to TRBJ2-7; TCRdb gives TRBD2 as the D gene, but with no DNA this cannot be confirmed. The germline V gene has CDR1 MDHEN and CDR2 SYDVKM. This CDR3 has 14 amino acids. CDR3 loop: CASALRDYPYEQYF.

V is TRBV28 and J is TRBJ1-1; the TCRdb D gene call, TRBD1, has no DNA to confirm it. This CDR3 has 14 residues. CDR1 is MDHEN and CDR2 is SYDVKM in the germline V gene. The CDR3 loop is CASSPDREGTEAFF.

The chain employs TRBV3-1 and TRBJ2-5; the D call of TRBD1 rests on TCRdb alone, since no DNA is present to check it. The germline V gene has CDR1 LGHDT and CDR2 YNNKEL (reference sequence). The CDR3 is 15 residues long. CDR3 sequence: CASSRQGAPDETQYF.

The V call is TRBV3-1, the J call TRBJ2-3. The CDR3 contains 16 residues. CDR1 is LGHDT, CDR2 YNNKEL, per germline (reference sequence). CDR3 sequence: CASSPIENWNTDTQYF.

This clonotype is medium-sized by frequency. This sequence joins TRBV29-1 and TRBJ2-5; TCRdb gives TRBD2 as the D gene, but with no DNA this cannot be confirmed. This CDR3 has 14 residues. CDR1 and CDR2 from the germline V gene are SQVTM and ANQGSEA. The CDR3 here is CSADLAGEQETQYF.

V usage is TRBV4-3 and J usage is TRBJ2-3. Germline V gives CDR1 LGHNA, CDR2 YSLEER. The CDR3 extends over 17 amino acids. CDR3 sequence reads: CASSQDISVSRTDTQYF.

The rearrangement uses TRBV6-6 and TRBJ1-5; the TCRdb D gene call, TRBD1, has no DNA to confirm it. CDR1 is MNHNY, CDR2 SVGAGI, per germline (reference sequence). The CDR3 is made up of 16 amino acids. The CDR3 sequence: CASSYGYLESGQPQHF.

The rearrangement uses TRBV20-1 and TRBJ1-2; TCRdb's D gene call, TRBD1, goes unchecked for lack of DNA. Germline CDR1 is DFQATT and CDR2 is SNEGSKA (reference sequence). This CDR3 has 14 amino acids. CDR3 sequence: CSARTPGGYYGYTF.

The gene calls are TRBV9 and TRBJ2-6. CDR3 size: 12 residues. Germline CDR1 is SGDLS and CDR2 is YYNGEE. The CDR3 sequence: CASLSGANVLTF. The full variable domain, completed using reference TRBV9 and TRBJ2-6, is DSGVTQTPKHLITATGQRVTLRCSPRSGDLSVYWYQQSLDQGLQFLIQYYNGEERAKGNILERFSAQQFPDLHSELNLSSLELGDSALYFCASLSGANVLTFGAGSRLTVL.

The chain employs TRBV12-3 or TRBV12-4 and TRBJ2-3. The CDR3 runs to 12 residues. The chain's CDR3 is CASSLVGDAQYF.